This T cell receptor (beta chain) appears in the sequencing data of a study of identical twins. MiXCR, run by TCRdb on the 5' RACE reads, gives a single entry per CDR3 protein. The table lists approximately 190,000 distinct CDR3 sequences, around a sixth of them singletons. This clonotype has only a few counts. V was pared by 5 bases and J by 8 bases, with 13 bases between. Germline V gives CDR1 SEHNR, CDR2 FQNEAQ (reference sequence). The CDR3 covers 13 residues. These sequences were also reported in another study, on T cells expressing NK-cell markers.

The V gene is TRBV7-9, the J gene TRBJ1-3; weak D call: TRBD1 (5 bases). Sequencing used CD8+ T cells sorted from blood. The origin of this receptor is a woman aged 18-35 years in good health. CDR3: CASSPRGVDTIYF. CDR3 in DNA: TGTGCCAGCAGCCCCCGGGGGGTAGACACCATATATTTT.